This T cell receptor beta chain is drawn from a study of neurological immune-mediated disorders. Overall study context: Relapsing-remitting disease affected about 30, and secondary progressive 3, of 34 multiple sclerosis patients.

Findings and caveats of the study: Phylogenetic analysis grouped 18 of 34 multiple sclerosis patients' repertoires together, suggesting a possible repertoire signature. HTLV-1-associated myelopathy had the most TCR clonal expansion, and multiple sclerosis had the least, less than healthy controls.

A note on this clonotype: Its antigen is still unknown.

MiXCR, run by TCRdb on the 5' RACE reads, gives a single entry per CDR3 protein. The sample consists of 50,000 to 70,000 distinct CDR3 sequences, around 3.3% of them appearing once. Where libraries were unsorted, they were derived from 2 million PBMCs stored at -80 degrees C. The receptor's source is a man aged 35 to 55 with multiple sclerosis. The sample was PBMCs.

The CDR3 nucleotides read TGTGCCAGCGCGGGACTAGCAAACTACGAGCAGTACTTC. This translates into CASAGLANYEQYF. The chain carries TRBV7-6 and TRBJ2-7, with 9 bases fitting TRBD2. The CDR3 is 13 amino acids. With 8 bases clipped from V and 3 bases from J, the junction kept 5 bases outside the gene matches. The V gene's germline CDR1 is SGHVS and CDR2 FNYEAQ.